Sequencing of this T cell receptor beta chain was carried out in a study of cytomegalovirus exposure and HLA in healthy donors. About the research overall: The approximately 120 validation repertoires, a later analysis reported, used the same platform as the approximately 630 first-cohort repertoires.

Assay used: immunoSEQ multiplex PCR; TCRdb lists only in-frame clones, some missing. Here the sample spans over 100,000 clones, approximately 92% being singletons. As regards this clone: What it recognizes is unknown.

The V and J ends lost 4 bases and 3 bases, in that order; junction bases with no gene match: 5. Germline V gene data show CDR1 as SGHKS and CDR2 as YYEKEE (reference sequence). The CDR3 has 15 amino acids. General study results and limits: The authors enumerated some 170 TCR beta chains as linked to cytomegalovirus. Subsequent analysis showed first-cohort TCR clusters tending to co-occur in 120 validation repertoires. Published work reported that the classifier diagnosed cytomegalovirus status with high specificity and sensitivity.

Sequencing was performed on PBMCs. The chain has TRBV5-5 and TRBJ2-2; 8 bases align to TRBD1. The TCR sequence derives from a woman younger than 35 in good health and CMV-seronegative. The CDR3 reads CASSLRGQDTGELFF. For the CDR3, the DNA is TGTGCCAGCAGCCTCCGGGGACAGGACACCGGGGAGCTGTTTTTT.